This TCR beta chain is drawn from a study of neurological immune-mediated disorders. CDR3 length: 12 amino acids. Trimming removed 6 bases from V and 5 bases from J, with 10 bases in between. Germline V gives CDR1 DFQATT, CDR2 SNEGSKA (reference sequence). The table lists this clonotype with many counts. TCRdb analysed the 5' RACE reads with MiXCR anew, one entry per CDR3 protein. The sample contains around 33,000 distinct CDR3 sequences, under 7.5% of which appear only once. The V and J genes are TRBV20-1 and TRBJ1-4; perhaps TRBD1 as D (6 bases). The TCR comes from a woman in her thirties or forties in good health. Sample: PBMCs. The CDR3 reads CSAGGANEKLFF. CDR3 DNA: TGCAGTGCCGGGGGGGCGAATGAAAAACTGTTTTTT.